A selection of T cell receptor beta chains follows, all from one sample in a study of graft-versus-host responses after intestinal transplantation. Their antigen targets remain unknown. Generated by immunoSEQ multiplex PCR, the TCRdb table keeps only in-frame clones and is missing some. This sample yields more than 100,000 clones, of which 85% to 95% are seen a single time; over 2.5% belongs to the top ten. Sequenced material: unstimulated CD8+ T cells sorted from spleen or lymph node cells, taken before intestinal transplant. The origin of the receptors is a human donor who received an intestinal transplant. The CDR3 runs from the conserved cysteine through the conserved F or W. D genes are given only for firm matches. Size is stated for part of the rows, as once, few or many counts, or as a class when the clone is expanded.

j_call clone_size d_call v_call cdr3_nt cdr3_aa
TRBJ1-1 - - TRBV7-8 TGTGCCAGCCTAGGGGGGGTCGTGAACACTGAAGCTTTCTTT CASLGGVVNTEAFF
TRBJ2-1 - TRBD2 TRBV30 TGTGCCTGGAGTGCAGGTGTTGGACTAGCGGGATACAATGAGCAGTTCTTC CAWSAGVGLAGYNEQFF
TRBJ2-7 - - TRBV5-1 TGCGCCAGCAGCTTGGAACAGGGGACTATCTTATTGTACGAGCAGTACTTC CASSLEQGTILLYEQYF
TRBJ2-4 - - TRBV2 TGTGCCAGCAGTGAATACAGGGAAACCAAAAACATTCAGTACTTC CASSEYRETKNIQYF
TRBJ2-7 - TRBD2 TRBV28 TGTGCCAGCAGTTTGCCGACTAGCGGGGGATACGAGCAGTACTTC CASSLPTSGGYEQYF
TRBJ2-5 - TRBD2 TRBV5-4 TGTGCCAGCAGCTTTCTGGGGGGAGCGGGACAAGAGACCCAGTACTTC CASSFLGGAGQETQYF
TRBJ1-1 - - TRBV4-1 TGCGCCAGCAGCCAAGATGGTCCGGGAGGGTATACTGAAGCTTTCTTT CASSQDGPGGYTEAFF
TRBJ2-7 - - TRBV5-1 TGCGCCAGCAGCTTCGGTTACGGAAACTTTTACGAGCAGTACTTC CASSFGYGNFYEQYF
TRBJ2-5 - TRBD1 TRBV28 TGTGCCAGCAGTTTAAGGAAAGACAGGGGTGAGACCCAGTACTTC CASSLRKDRGETQYF
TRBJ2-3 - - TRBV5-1 TGCGCCAGCAGCTTAAAGGGGAGCACAGATACGCAGTATTTT CASSLKGSTDTQYF
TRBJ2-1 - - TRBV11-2 TGTGCCAGCAGCCCCCCCCGGGTTGAGCAGTTCTTC CASSPPRVEQFF
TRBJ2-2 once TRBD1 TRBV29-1 TGCAGCGTTACAGGGGGTGAAACCGGGGAGCTGTTTTTT CSVTGGETGELFF
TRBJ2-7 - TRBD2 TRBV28 TGTGCCAGCAGCCTGGGACTAGCGGGAAGAAGCGAGCAGTACTTC CASSLGLAGRSEQYF
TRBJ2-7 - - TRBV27 TGTGCCAGCAGTTTATCTTACGGTTCCTACGAGCAGTACTTC CASSLSYGSYEQYF
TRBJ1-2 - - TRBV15 TGTGCCACCAGCAGAGATCGGCAGGAGAGATATGGCTACACCTTC CATSRDRQERYGYTF
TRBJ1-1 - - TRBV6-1 TGTGCCAGCAGTAAACGAGAGTCTGAAGCTTTCTTT CASSKRESEAFF
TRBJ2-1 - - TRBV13 TGTGCCAGCAGCCCAGGGACGGGTAATGAGCAGTTCTTC CASSPGTGNEQFF
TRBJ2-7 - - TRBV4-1 TGCGCCAGCAGCTCATTACCTGGGGACGAGCAGTACTTC CASSSLPGDEQYF
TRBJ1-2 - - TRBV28 TGTGCCAGCAGTCAACAGATATCAGGTGGGGACTATGGCTACACCTTC CASSQQISGGDYGYTF
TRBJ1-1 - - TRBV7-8 TGTGCCAGCAGCGACCGAGACAGGATCACTGAAGCTTTCTTT CASSDRDRITEAFF
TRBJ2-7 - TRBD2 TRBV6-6 TGTGCCAGCAGTGCTCTCGCGGGAGAGCGGTACGAGCAGTACTTC CASSALAGERYEQYF
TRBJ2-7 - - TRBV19 TGTGCCAGTAGTATCGGAGGCAGCTCCTACGAGCAGTACTTC CASSIGGSSYEQYF
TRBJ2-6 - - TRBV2 TGTGCCAGCAGTGACATGGGGTCTGGGGCCAACGTCCTGACTTTC CASSDMGSGANVLTF
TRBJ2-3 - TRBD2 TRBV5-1 TGCGCCAGCAGCCCGGGACTAGCGACCACAGATACGCAGTATTTT CASSPGLATTDTQYF
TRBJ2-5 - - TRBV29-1 TGCAGCGTTGAAGATCGAGGGTTCCAAGAGACCCAGTACTTC CSVEDRGFQETQYF
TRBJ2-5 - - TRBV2 TGTGCCAGCAGTAGGAAGGACTATAAAGAGACCCAGTACTTC CASSRKDYKETQYF
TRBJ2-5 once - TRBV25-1 TGTGCCAGCAGTGAATTCCTGGAGACCCAGTACTTC CASSEFLETQYF
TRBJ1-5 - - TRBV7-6 TGTGCCAGCAGCTTTGGAGGTTACAATCAGCCCCAGCATTTT CASSFGGYNQPQHF
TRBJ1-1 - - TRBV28 TGTGCCAGCAGTTTACGGCCGAACACTGAAGCTTTCTTT CASSLRPNTEAFF
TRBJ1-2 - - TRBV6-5 TGTGCCAGCAGTTACTCGGCTGGTGGCTATGGCTACACCTTC CASSYSAGGYGYTF
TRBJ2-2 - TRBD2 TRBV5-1 TGCGCCAGCAGCTTACCCCTAGCGGGAGGTGCCACCGGGGAGCTGTTTTTT CASSLPLAGGATGELFF
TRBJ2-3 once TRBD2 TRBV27 TGTGCCAGCAGTATGGGGACTAGCGGGAGAGGAGATACGCAGTATTTT CASSMGTSGRGDTQYF
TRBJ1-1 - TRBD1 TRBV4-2 TGTGCCAGCAGCCATGGACAGGAGGGCATTGAAGCTTTCTTT CASSHGQEGIEAFF
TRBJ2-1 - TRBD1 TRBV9 TGTGCCAGCAGCGTACCGAGGACAGGCTCCTACAATGAGCAGTTCTTC CASSVPRTGSYNEQFF
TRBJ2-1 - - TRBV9 TGTGCCAGCAGCGTAGGGGGGGACAGTTCCTACAATGAGCAGTTCTTC CASSVGGDSSYNEQFF
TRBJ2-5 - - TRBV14 TGTGCCAGCAGCCAAGCTGAGAACTCAGAAGAGACCCAGTACTTC CASSQAENSEETQYF
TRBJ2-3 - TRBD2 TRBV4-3 TGCGCCAGCAGCCACCGACTAGCGGGAGGATATTACACAGATACGCAGTATTTT CASSHRLAGGYYTDTQYF
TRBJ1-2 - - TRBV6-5 TGTGCCAGCAGTGATTTTAGCTATGGCTACACCTTC CASSDFSYGYTF
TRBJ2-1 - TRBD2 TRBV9 TGTGCCAGCAGCCCCGGGGGGGGGAGCTCCTACAATGAGCAGTTCTTC CASSPGGGSSYNEQFF
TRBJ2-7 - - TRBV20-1 TGCAGTGCTAGGGCAATCTACGAGCAGTACTTC CSARAIYEQYF
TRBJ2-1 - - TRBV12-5 TGTGCTAGTGAGGGGGGTTTCTACAATGAGCAGTTCTTC CASEGGFYNEQFF
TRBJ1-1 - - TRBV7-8 TGTGCCAGCAGTCCGGAAGTTTGGAACACTGAAGCTTTCTTT CASSPEVWNTEAFF
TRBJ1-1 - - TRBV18 TGTGCCAGCTCTCCGAGACGGACCGGTAAAAAGAACACTGAAGCTTTCTTT CASSPRRTGKKNTEAFF
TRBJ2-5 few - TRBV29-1 TGCAGCGTTGGGCGGACAGCCAATCAAGAGACCCAGTACTTC CSVGRTANQETQYF
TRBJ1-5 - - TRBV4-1 TGCGCCAGCAGCCAGGGCAGGGACGGTAATCAGCCCCAGCATTTT CASSQGRDGNQPQHF
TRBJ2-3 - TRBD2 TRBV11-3 TGTGCCAGCAGCCCGACTAGCGGGAGGGCAGATACGCAGTATTTT CASSPTSGRADTQYF
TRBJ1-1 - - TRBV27 TGTGCCAGCAGAACCAACCTAGAAGCTTTCTTT CASRTNLEAFF
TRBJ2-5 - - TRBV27 TGTGCCAGCAGGGGGCAACAAGAGACCCAGTACTTC CASRGQQETQYF
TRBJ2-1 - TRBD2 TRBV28 TGTGCCAGCAGCTCCCCCGGGACTAGCGTTGGCGATGAGCAGTTCTTC CASSSPGTSVGDEQFF
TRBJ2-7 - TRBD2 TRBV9 TGTGCCAGCAGCCCAAGGGGGGGACTAGCGGGAGAAGGCTCCTACGAGCAGTACTTC CASSPRGGLAGEGSYEQYF
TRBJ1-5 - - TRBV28 TGTGCCAGCAGTTTGTGGGGTTCCTCCAATCAGCCCCAGCATTTT CASSLWGSSNQPQHF
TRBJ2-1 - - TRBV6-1 TGTGCCAGCACCTACAATGAGCAGTTCTTC CASTYNEQFF
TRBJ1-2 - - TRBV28 TGTGCCAGCAGTTGGGTTAGGGATGAATATGGCTACACCTTC CASSWVRDEYGYTF